Sequencing of this T cell receptor beta chain was carried out in a study of T cell changes during pregnancy in multiple sclerosis. Only in-frame clones appear in the TCRdb table, and some are missing; sequencing was by immunoSEQ multiplex PCR. In the table there are roughly 74,000 clones, roughly nine tenths of which are singletons. The CDR3 runs 13 residues. V lost 5 bases, J lost 8 bases, and 13 bases lay in between. Germline lookup yields CDR1 SGHTA and CDR2 FQGNSA. The sequenced sample was peripheral blood, obtained before pregnancy. The rearrangement uses TRBV7-2 and TRBJ2-1, with TRBD2 as a possible D gene (5 bases). This receptor was taken from a female donor with multiple sclerosis, enrolled in a pregnancy study. CDR3 DNA sequence: TGTGCCAGCAGCCTAGGGAGACCGGATGAGCAGTTCTTC. This sequence encodes CASSLGRPDEQFF.